This TCR beta chain was identified in a study of blood T cell repertoires in COVID-19. Across the whole study: Spain, Italy and the United States supplied samples that represented acute and convalescent COVID-19.

This clone appeared once. With 6 bases removed from V and 1 base from J, the gap between germline ends came to 15 bases. CDR1 is LNHDA, CDR2 SQIVND, per germline (reference sequence). This CDR3 has 15 residues. Those enrolled in Seattle joined during active infection and were followed longitudinally afterward. Clones were sequenced by immunoSEQ multiplex PCR, and TCRdb holds only the in-frame ones, with some missing. The table shows under 400,000 clones, with roughly 88% occurring only once. What was sequenced was peripheral blood. The chain uses TRBV19 and TRBJ1-2; weak D call: TRBD1 (5 bases). The receptor comes from a woman aged 25 to 39 with COVID-19, enrolled during active disease. The CDR3, as DNA: TGTGCCAGTAGCAGCCGGACAAACCTTAACTATGGCTACACCTTC. It is translated as CASSSRTNLNYGYTF.